This TCR beta chain was documented in a study of blood T cells in healthy people across ages. Across the study: The capture of about one barcoded beta molecule per two T cells was achieved by template switching. Points from the study as a whole: Shifts in expanded clonotypes may have been confounded by donor CMV status, which was unknown.

This clonotype was counted once. The target antigen is unknown. A clone one base away is much larger, so this may be a read error. Healthy Caucasian individuals from Russia aged about 6 to 90 were enrolled as donors. The CDR3 consists of 16 residues. The J segment lost 6 bases and the V segment lost 7 bases, leaving 8 bases of the junction unmatched. PCR was performed a second time for about 7 to 12 cycles using a sample-barcoded 5' primer and a J-beta primer mix. TCRdb reanalysed the 5' RACE reads using MiXCR and keeps one entry per CDR3 protein. The sample shows 600,000 or so distinct CDR3 sequences, about 30% of them seen only once.

The sample was blood. This sequence originates from a woman of 80 years or more in good health. This rearrangement joins TRBV12-3 or TRBV12-4 to TRBJ2-4; 14 positions match TRBD2. The CDR3 spells CASNYGTSGGLNIQYF. CDR3 coding DNA: TGTGCCAGCAACTATGGGACTAGCGGGGGCTTAAACATTCAGTACTTC.